These 10 T cell receptor beta chains came from one sample sequenced in a study of vaccination and CD4 T cells after COVID-19. Treatment given: roughly nine-day PBMC culture with coronavirus spike peptide pools or control peptides (ViraFEST assay). With the Oncomine TCR Beta short-read assay, DNA from cultured CD4+ T cells was sequenced. TCRdb reanalysed the PCR reads using MiXCR and keeps one entry per CDR3 protein. The profile shows 20,000 to 25,000 distinct CDR3 sequences, under 80% of them singletons. These receptors' antigens are unknown. Sequencing was done on a sample of CD4+ T cells from blood, cultured in vitro. The receptors come from a human donor who had recovered from COVID-19.

CDR3 residues: CASTQEREGGELFF. The CDR3 DNA follows: TGTGCCAGCACCCAGGAGCGGGAGGGCGGGGAGCTGTTTTTT. The chain has TRBV2 and TRBJ2-2, with 10 bases lining up with TRBD2. Germline lookup yields CDR1 SNHLY and CDR2 FYNNEI. The CDR3 is 14 residues long. Unmatched junction bases numbered 6, after V lost 7 bases and J lost 7 bases.

The chain links TRBV10-1 to TRBJ1-5, with 8 nucleotides matching TRBD1. V lost 2 bases and J lost 4; bases outside the gene matches: 4. The germline gives CDR1 WNHNN, CDR2 SYGVQD (reference sequence). The CDR3 runs to 15 residues. DNA of the CDR3: TGCGCCAGCAGTGAGCCGGACAGGGAGAATCAGCCCCAGCATTTT. Residues: CASSEPDRENQPQHF.

The chain is built from TRBV21-1 and TRBJ2-5; the table gives TRBD1 as D, unverified against the DNA. TRBV21-1 is deemed a pseudogene. The CDR3 runs to 17 residues. This chain's CDR3 is CASSKGSLSTGHETQYF. CDR3 nucleotides: TGTGCCAGCAGCAAAGGATCGTTGAGTACAGGTCATGAGACCCAGTACTTC.

The V gene is TRBV30, the J gene TRBJ1-5, with D unclear. This CDR3 contains 13 residues. V was trimmed by 5 bases and J by 5 bases, leaving 13 bases between them. Looked up from germline, CDR1 is GTSNPN and CDR2 is SVGIG (reference sequence). In DNA form, the CDR3 reads TGTGCCTGGGGGGAAGGGAGGGATCAGCCCCAGCATTTT. This codes for CAWGEGRDQPQHF.

The rearrangement links TRBV2 to TRBJ1-4, with 9 bases that match TRBD1. Unmatched junction bases numbered 5, after V lost 1 base and J lost 8 bases. The germline gives CDR1 SNHLY, CDR2 FYNNEI. The CDR3 totals 15 residues. As DNA, the CDR3 is TGTGCCAGCAGTGAAGAGGGACAGGGCGGGGAAAAACTGTTTTTT. Encoded protein: CASSEEGQGGEKLFF.

The rearrangement joins TRBV7-8 to TRBJ2-1; 13 positions agree with TRBD2. V was clipped by 4 bases and J by 13 bases; unmatched bases: 7. The length of the CDR3 is 14 residues. Germline V gives CDR1 SGHVS, CDR2 FQNEAQ. CDR3 sequence reads: CASSSPGTSGTQFF. DNA of the CDR3: TGTGCCAGCAGCTCCCCCGGGACTAGCGGGACTCAGTTCTTC.

This chain joins TRBV20-1 and TRBJ2-2, with D uncertain. The CDR3 loop spans 15 amino acids. The V and J ends lost 1 base and 3 bases respectively, with 12 bases between them. Germline assignment: CDR1 DFQATT and CDR2 SNEGSKA (reference sequence). In nucleotides, the CDR3 is TGCAGTGCTAGAGGTTCTGGCGGCCACACCGGGGAGCTGTTTTTT. It is translated as CSARGSGGHTGELFF.

The chain has TRBV6-2 or TRBV6-3 and TRBJ1-2, with no clear D. The CDR3 has 14 residues. The V and J ends lost 4 bases and 4 bases respectively, with 13 bases between them. CDR1 MNHEY and CDR2 SVGEGT come from the germline V gene. The CDR3 spells CASSWRSLLYGYTF. CDR3 sequence (DNA): TGTGCCAGCAGTTGGCGGAGCCTTCTCTATGGCTACACCTTC.

Comment on this clonotype: The germline gene is not matched at one end of the junction; a read error may be the cause. The chain is built from TRBV7-6 and TRBJ2-5; 8 nucleotides match TRBD1. The germline V gene has CDR1 SGHVS and CDR2 FNYEAQ. CDR3 length: 13 amino acids. The CDR3 nucleotides are TGTGCTAGCAGCTCGGACAGGGCGGAGACCCAGTACTTC. This encodes CASSSDRAETQYF.

The genes are TRBV7-2 and TRBJ2-7, with TRBD1 identical over 10 bases. Germline V CDR1 and CDR2: SGHTA, FQGNSA. V dropped 5 bases and J dropped 6; count of bases not matched to a gene: 4. CDR3 size: 13 residues. CDR3 amino acids: CASSPGTGAEQYF. The CDR3, as DNA: TGTGCCAGCAGCCCGGGGACAGGGGCCGAGCAGTACTTC.